The 24 T cell receptor beta chains presented below share a single source sample, sequenced in a study of post-analysis software for immune sequencing data. Study-wide findings and caveats: TRBV5-6, TRBV5-1 and TRBV20-1 belonged to a set of about five TRBV segments that were more frequent in patients than controls.

Unique molecular identifiers tagged the TCR beta cDNA libraries. Via MiXCR, TCRdb re-called the PCR reads, giving one row per CDR3 protein. The sample gives hundreds of thousands of distinct CDR3 sequences, about 27% of which show up once; roughly 0.54% is in the top ten. For these receptors, no antigen is known. The sample consisted of blood. The receptors stem from a girl aged 10 to 17 with multiple sclerosis.

J is TRBJ1-5 and V is TRBV6-5; D gene ambiguous. V was cut by 6 bases and J by 5 bases, with 20 bases left in between. This CDR3 is 16 amino acids long. Germline CDR1 MNHEY, CDR2 SVGAGI. DNA for the CDR3: TGTGCCAGCAGCCCAATCACACGCCAAGGGCATCAGCCCCAGCATTTT. It encodes CASSPITRQGHQPQHF.

This clonotype was seen only a few times. Sequence at one end of the junction differs from germline and may be a read error. The chain combines TRBV6-1 with TRBJ2-7; D might be TRBD1 or TRBD2, each matching 5 bases. Germline V CDR1 and CDR2: MNHNS, SASEGT. The CDR3 length is 16 residues. The CDR3 DNA reads TGTGCCAGTAGTGAGCGGCGCCGGGACCCCTCCTACGAGCAGTACTTC. This encodes CASSERRRDPSYEQYF.

There are a few counts of this clonotype. The CDR3 here is CASSQVLPGLAEQETQYF. CDR3 DNA: TGTGCCAGCAGCCAAGTTTTACCGGGACTAGCGGAACAAGAGACCCAGTACTTC. The J gene is TRBJ2-5, the V gene TRBV4-2; TRBD2 agrees at 11 bases. Losses at the gene ends were 1 base for V and 2 bases for J; bases not matched to a gene: 9. The germline gives CDR1 LGHNA, CDR2 YNFKEQ. The CDR3 consists of 18 residues.

This chain connects TRBV6-2 or TRBV6-3 to TRBJ2-3; 9 positions agree with TRBD2. Trimming at V came to 5 bases and at J to 4 bases, leaving 13 bases not matched to a gene. The V gene's germline CDR1 is MNHEY and CDR2 SVGEGT. The CDR3 totals 17 residues. CDR3: CASSDPISGRSADTQYF. The DNA for the CDR3 is TGTGCCAGCAGTGACCCCATCAGCGGGAGGAGCGCAGATACGCAGTATTTT.

This clonotype was counted once. The rearrangement links TRBV6-1 to TRBJ1-2; 9 bases align to TRBD1. From germline, CDR1 is MNHNS and CDR2 SASEGT. The CDR3 covers 17 residues. V lost 6 bases and J lost 0; bases outside the gene matches: 11. The CDR3 coding sequence is TGTGCCAGCAGGCGGGGACAGGGAGGATCTACTAACTATGGCTACACCTTC. The encoded protein is CASRRGQGGSTNYGYTF.

The chain has TRBV10-3 and TRBJ2-2; the match to TRBD1 covers 7 bases. The length of the CDR3 is 14 residues. V was clipped by 4 bases and J by 1 base; unmatched bases: 0. Per the germline V gene, CDR1 is ENHRY and CDR2 is SYGVKD. As DNA, the CDR3 is TGTGCCATCAGTGGACAGGGGAACACCGGGGAGCTGTTTTTT. Its protein product is CAISGQGNTGELFF.

This clonotype was seen a handful of times. This chain connects TRBV18 to TRBJ2-7, with D possibly being TRBD1 (5 bases). From germline, CDR1 is KGHSH and CDR2 LQKENI. The V gene lost 3 bases and the J gene lost 6 bases, with 15 bases spanning the gap. This CDR3 comprises 14 residues. The CDR3 here is CASSPDVSRGEQYF. The CDR3 DNA follows: TGTGCCAGCTCACCGGACGTCTCTAGGGGCGAGCAGTACTTC.

This clonotype was recorded at least ten times. The chain is built from TRBV20-1 and TRBJ2-3; no firm D call. This CDR3 region has 10 residues. Germline assignment: CDR1 DFQATT and CDR2 SNEGSKA (reference sequence). CDR3 nucleotide sequence: TGCCGCAGCCTTGGAGATACGCAGTATTTT. Amino acids: CRSLGDTQYF.

The table lists this clonotype with a few counts. This chain joins TRBV6-1 and TRBJ2-1, with 7 bases aligning to TRBD2. CDR3 size: 15 residues. The germline gives CDR1 MNHNS, CDR2 SASEGT. The trim removed 8 bases at V and 3 bases at J, leaving 10 bases unmatched. The CDR3 DNA follows: TGTGCCAGCTCCGGGGCTGGGGGGGACTACAATGAGCAGTTCTTC. Its protein is CASSGAGGDYNEQFF.

There are a few counts of this clonotype. The chain is built from TRBV20-1 and TRBJ2-7, with 8 bases that match TRBD2. This CDR3 contains 15 residues. The ends lost 5 bases at V and 3 bases at J; junction bases unmatched: 12. Germline CDR1 reads DFQATT; CDR2 reads SNEGSKA (reference sequence). CDR3: CSARPGLGMNYEQYF. The CDR3 DNA follows: TGCAGTGCTCGACCGGGACTAGGGATGAACTACGAGCAGTACTTC.

The V and J genes are TRBV4-1 and TRBJ2-5; 8 bases are a match to TRBD2. Trimming removed 4 bases from V and 7 bases from J; junction bases left unmatched: 8. Germline lookup yields CDR1 MGHRA and CDR2 YSYEKL. The CDR3 runs 14 residues. CDR3 protein: CASSLLGLAGTQYF. For the CDR3, the DNA is TGCGCCAGCAGCCTACTCGGACTAGCTGGGACCCAGTACTTC.

The chain combines TRBV20-1 with TRBJ1-2, with D possibly being TRBD1 (5 bases). The germline V gene encodes CDR1 DFQATT and CDR2 SNEGSKA (reference sequence). The germline V and J ends were trimmed by 2 bases and 2 bases, with 9 bases remaining between them. The length of the CDR3 is 13 residues. CDR3 amino acids: CSARTAGNYGYTF. As DNA, the CDR3 is TGCAGTGCTAGAACCGCAGGGAACTATGGCTACACCTTC.

The rearrangement uses TRBV29-1 and TRBJ2-1; 8 bases agree with TRBD2. CDR1 is SQVTM and CDR2 is ANQGSEA in the germline V gene. V lost 4 bases, J lost 1 base, and 9 bases stayed unmatched. The CDR3 runs to 16 residues. Written as DNA, the CDR3 is TGCAGCGTTGTCGGTGGGGAGCGGGGGTCCTACAATGAGCAGTTCTTC. Translating it yields CSVVGGERGSYNEQFF.

The gene calls are TRBV19 and TRBJ1-2, with unresolved D. This CDR3 is built from 15 residues. Trimming took off 0 bases at V and 1 base at J, with 9 bases between the two ends. In germline, CDR1 is LNHDA, CDR2 SQIVND (reference sequence). The CDR3 region has the DNA TGTGCCAGTAGTATAGATCTATTGAGTAACTATGGCTACACCTTC. Residues: CASSIDLLSNYGYTF.

In its sample, this clonotype was seen a few times. The chain joins TRBV7-2 to TRBJ2-1; 15 bases match TRBD2. Germline assignment: CDR1 SGHTA and CDR2 FQGNSA. The CDR3 contains 19 residues. The junction had 9 bases not matched to a gene; V was cut back by 5 bases and J by 1 base. CDR3 residues: CASSPQGLAGGQSYNEQFF. CDR3 sequence (DNA): TGTGCCAGCAGCCCCCAAGGACTAGCGGGAGGGCAATCCTACAATGAGCAGTTCTTC.

Many counts were recorded for this clonotype. The chain employs TRBV29-1 and TRBJ2-3; 7 positions agree with TRBD2. The V and J ends lost 7 bases and 3 bases, in that order; junction bases with no gene match: 13. CDR1 and CDR2 from the germline V gene are SQVTM and ANQGSEA. This CDR3 comprises 15 residues. The CDR3 DNA sequence: TGCAGCGCCTCTACCGGGACTACCATTACAGATACGCAGTATTTT. Protein product: CSASTGTTITDTQYF.

The table lists this clonotype with a few counts. The V call is TRBV9, the J call TRBJ2-1; the D gene is possibly TRBD2 (6 bases). V shed 0 bases and J shed 6 bases, with 10 bases lying between them. Germline assignment: CDR1 SGDLS and CDR2 YYNGEE. The length of the CDR3 is 14 residues. Here the CDR3 DNA reads TGTGCCAGCAGCGTAGCGGGAGTGGTCAATGAGCAGTTCTTC. It is translated as CASSVAGVVNEQFF.

The chain uses TRBV7-6 and TRBJ2-3, with no clear D. The CDR3 contains 13 residues. V lost 6 bases to trimming and J lost 1 base, with 8 bases between them. CDR1 SGHVS and CDR2 FNYEAQ come from the germline V gene. The CDR3 nucleotides read TGTGCCAGCAGGGGTTACGGCACAGATACGCAGTATTTT. Translating gives CASRGYGTDTQYF.

The V and J genes are TRBV20-1 and TRBJ2-7, with D unclear. The CDR3 loop spans 13 amino acids. V shed 5 bases and J shed 2 bases, with 13 bases lying between them. CDR1 and CDR2 (germline): DFQATT, SNEGSKA (reference sequence). DNA of the CDR3: TGCAGTGCTGGAAGAGACAAGGCCTACGAGCAGTACTTC. It codes for CSAGRDKAYEQYF.

The chain combines TRBV12-3 or TRBV12-4 with TRBJ2-1; possibly TRBD2 for D (5 bases). The V and J ends lost 7 bases and 1 base respectively, with 11 bases between them. The CDR3 has 14 amino acids. CDR3 protein: CASKLGGSYNEQFF. CDR3 sequence (DNA): TGTGCCAGCAAACTAGGCGGTTCCTACAATGAGCAGTTCTTC.

This clonotype appeared a few times. The rearrangement uses TRBV10-3 and TRBJ2-7; 11 bases are a match to TRBD1. Germline assignment: CDR1 ENHRY and CDR2 SYGVKD. V lost 6 bases to trimming and J lost 6 bases; unmatched junction nucleotides: 7. The CDR3 extends over 14 amino acids. The CDR3 here is CAIRPPGQGGEQYF. The CDR3 DNA reads TGTGCCATCAGGCCTCCGGGACAGGGGGGCGAGCAGTACTTC.

This clonotype has just a few counts. The rearrangement uses TRBV29-1 and TRBJ2-1; D is unclear. Germline CDR1 and CDR2: SQVTM and ANQGSEA. CDR3 length: 15 amino acids. The V end lost 0 bases, the J end lost 4 bases, and 13 bases lay between the germline ends. The CDR3 region is CSVEDRMQTYNEQFF. The CDR3 DNA reads TGCAGCGTTGAAGATCGGATGCAGACGTACAATGAGCAGTTCTTC.

On this clonotype: This clone may be a read error of a much larger clone one base away. This chain links TRBV7-2 with TRBJ2-3; the match to TRBD2 covers 10 bases. Germline trimming cut 1 base from V and 5 bases from J; bases unmatched to any gene: 15. The CDR3 length is 19 residues. The V gene's germline CDR1 is SGHTA and CDR2 FQGNSA. The CDR3 DNA reads as TGTGCCAGCAGCTTAGTGGGGGAACTAGCGGGAACCATACAAGATACGCAGTATTTT. This translates into CASSLVGELAGTIQDTQYF.

The table lists this clonotype with a few counts. The V and J genes are TRBV20-1 and TRBJ1-2; D is possibly TRBD1 (6 bases). V was cut by 0 bases and J by 7 bases, with 9 bases left in between. CDR1 is DFQATT and CDR2 is SNEGSKA in the germline V gene (reference sequence). The CDR3 consists of 12 residues. CDR3 sequence (DNA): TGCAGTGCTAGAGATTCAGGGGTTGGCTACACCTTC. The encoded protein is CSARDSGVGYTF.